This is a list of T cell receptor beta chains from one sample in a study of T-cell memory formation after mild COVID-19. TCRdb reprocessed the 5' RACE reads via MiXCR and lists one record per CDR3 protein. This sample yields around 210,000 distinct CDR3 sequences, of which 9.5% are seen a single time; roughly 4% belongs to the top ten. The sequencing sample was made of PBMCs or a T cell subset sorted from them (not recorded which). The receptors originated from a man younger than 35 who had mild COVID-19 (a few samples of this study predate the infection). Cell type and time point are not known. Each CDR3 is given with its conserved first and last residue. Fields, in order: V gene, D gene, J gene, clone size, CDR3 DNA, CDR3 protein. A D gene is named only where the DNA matches it firmly. Clone size is not always given. Where it is, it says once, few, many or a class for expanded clones.

TRBV7-2	TRBD1	TRBJ1-3	few	TGTGCCAGCAGCTTAGGTGGACAGGGGGCTGGAAACACCATATATTTT	CASSLGGQGAGNTIYF
TRBV20-1	-	TRBJ2-7	-	TGCAGTGCTAGAGGGGGGGGCAACGAGCAGTACTTC	CSARGGGNEQYF
TRBV3-1	TRBD1	TRBJ2-7	-	TGTGCCAGCAGCCCTAGGGGGCATGGGTCCTACGAGCAGTACTTC	CASSPRGHGSYEQYF
TRBV5-1	-	TRBJ2-5	-	TGCGCCAGCAGCATTGGACATGGAGAGACCCAGTACTTC	CASSIGHGETQYF
TRBV19	-	TRBJ1-2	few	TGTGCCAGTAATGGACGGGCGAATGGCTACACCTTC	CASNGRANGYTF
TRBV7-2	TRBD1	TRBJ2-7	-	TGTGCCAGCAGCTTAGTTACCGGGACAGGGCGCAACGAGCAGTACTTC	CASSLVTGTGRNEQYF
TRBV6-5	-	TRBJ1-1	-	TGTGCCAGCAGTTGGGGATCTGAAGCTTTCTTT	CASSWGSEAFF
TRBV5-1	TRBD2	TRBJ2-1	many	TGCGCCAGCAGCTTAGGGACTAGCGGAGTCAATGAGCAGTTCTTC	CASSLGTSGVNEQFF
TRBV29-1	-	TRBJ2-5	few	TGCAGCGTTTGGGCATACCAAGAGACCCAGTACTTC	CSVWAYQETQYF
TRBV29-1	TRBD1	TRBJ1-2	-	TGCAGCGTTGCAGAGACAGGGGCGTCTGGCTACACCTTC	CSVAETGASGYTF
TRBV7-2	TRBD2	TRBJ2-1	few	TGTGCCAGCAGCTGGACTAGCGGGACCTACAATGAGCAGTTCTTC	CASSWTSGTYNEQFF
TRBV5-1	TRBD2	TRBJ2-7	-	TGCGCCAGCAGCTTGGCTGTCCCGGGACTAGCGGGGGGGCAATCCTACGAGCAGTACTTC	CASSLAVPGLAGGQSYEQYF
TRBV7-2	-	TRBJ2-5	few	TGTGCCAGCAGCTCCCACCCCGACCCAGGGAGAGAGACCCAGTACTTC	CASSSHPDPGRETQYF
TRBV12-3/TRBV12-4	-	TRBJ2-7	few	TGTGCCAGCAGCCCGGGCCGCCAGAGACACGAGCAGTACTTC	CASSPGRQRHEQYF
TRBV12-3/TRBV12-4	-	TRBJ2-6	few	TGTGCCAGCAGTTTAGGTGGGGCCAACGTCCTGACTTTC	CASSLGGANVLTF
TRBV7-8	-	TRBJ1-1	few	TGTGCCAGCAGCCAGTCCCGTGGGGCCCCAGGCACTGAAGCTTTCTTT	CASSQSRGAPGTEAFF
TRBV7-6	-	TRBJ2-6	few	TGTGCCAGCAGTTTAATGGCTGGGGCCAACGTCCTGACTTTC	CASSLMAGANVLTF
TRBV19	-	TRBJ1-1	-	TGTGCCAGTAGTAAAGGAGGGTGGACTGAAGCTTTCTTT	CASSKGGWTEAFF
TRBV4-3	-	TRBJ2-5	few	TGCGCCAGCAGCCAAGAAGGATATCGGGCTAAGGAGACCCAGTACTTC	CASSQEGYRAKETQYF
TRBV20-1	-	TRBJ2-7	many	TGCAGTGCTAGAGATCAGACCGGGATGAGAAACTACGAGCAGTACTTC	CSARDQTGMRNYEQYF
TRBV5-1	-	TRBJ2-1	many	TGCGCCAGCAGCTTGGCTCCCCAGGCAGGGAATGAGCAGTTCTTC	CASSLAPQAGNEQFF
TRBV4-1	-	TRBJ2-3	-	TGCGCCAGCACCGGGGGTTGGGTAGATACGCAGTATTTT	CASTGGWVDTQYF
TRBV7-2	-	TRBJ2-2	-	TGTGCCAGCAGCGCAAACAAGGGGAGCGGGGAGCTGTTTTTT	CASSANKGSGELFF
TRBV24-1	TRBD1	TRBJ2-5	-	TGTGCCACCAGTGACTCCGGACAGGGGGGCCCAAGGACCCAGTACTTC	CATSDSGQGGPRTQYF
TRBV15	-	TRBJ1-5	-	TGTGCCACCAGAGCTTCGGGGACGGGCAATCAGCCCCAGCATTTT	CATRASGTGNQPQHF
TRBV5-1	TRBD2	TRBJ2-1	few	TGCGCCAGCAGCATATATAGCGGGGGCTCCTACAATGAGCAGTTCTTC	CASSIYSGGSYNEQFF
TRBV7-9	-	TRBJ1-4	-	TGTGCCAGCAGCTTAGACGGGCGCCCGAGTGAAAAACTGTTTTTT	CASSLDGRPSEKLFF
TRBV20-1	TRBD1	TRBJ1-3	-	TGCAGTGCTGCGACAGGGTCGGGAAACACCATATATTTT	CSAATGSGNTIYF
TRBV7-2	TRBD2	TRBJ2-5	many	TGTGCCAGCAGCCCGGGGGGACTGCAAGAGACCCAGTACTTC	CASSPGGLQETQYF
TRBV28	-	TRBJ2-6	few	TGTGCCAGCAGTCGAGGGGGTACCGGGGCCAACGTCCTGACTTTC	CASSRGGTGANVLTF
TRBV4-1	-	TRBJ2-7	-	TGCGCCAGCAGGCCCACTTTCCAGGAGGGCAGGTACGAGCAGTACTTC	CASRPTFQEGRYEQYF